This T cell receptor beta chain was recovered during a study of T cells in Graves' hyperthyroidism and ophthalmopathy. Broader study findings: Progression to ophthalmopathy was predicted a median of about six months early. Ophthalmopathy could be told apart from stable hyperthyroidism with a 13 V-J model. Within blood appeared most thyroid clonotypes that had expanded above 0.001.

PBMCs were collected from an approximately 9.4 ml volume of fresh peripheral blood. The sample holds one count of this clonotype. The antigen remains unidentified. The germline V gene encodes CDR1 LNHDA and CDR2 SQIVND (reference sequence). CDR3 length equals 14 residues. Trimming shortened V by 5 bases and J by 8 bases, and 18 bases separated the two germline ends. TCR beta CDR3 sequences were amplified from RNA transcripts. RT-PCR in the first round (using the HTBI primer set) targeted the TCR CDR3. TCRdb passed the multiplex PCR reads through MiXCR, listing each CDR3 protein once. This sample yields about 690,000 distinct CDR3 sequences, of which 17% are seen a single time; roughly 15% belongs to the top ten.

The sample taken for sequencing was blood. The chain carries TRBV19 and TRBJ1-2; possible D gene TRBD1, 6 bases. The receptor was derived from a man aged 45 to 65 with Graves' hyperthyroidism. The DNA for the CDR3 is TGTGCCAGTAGTCCCGGGGCAGGGGTTTGGGGCTACACCTTC. Residues: CASSPGAGVWGYTF.